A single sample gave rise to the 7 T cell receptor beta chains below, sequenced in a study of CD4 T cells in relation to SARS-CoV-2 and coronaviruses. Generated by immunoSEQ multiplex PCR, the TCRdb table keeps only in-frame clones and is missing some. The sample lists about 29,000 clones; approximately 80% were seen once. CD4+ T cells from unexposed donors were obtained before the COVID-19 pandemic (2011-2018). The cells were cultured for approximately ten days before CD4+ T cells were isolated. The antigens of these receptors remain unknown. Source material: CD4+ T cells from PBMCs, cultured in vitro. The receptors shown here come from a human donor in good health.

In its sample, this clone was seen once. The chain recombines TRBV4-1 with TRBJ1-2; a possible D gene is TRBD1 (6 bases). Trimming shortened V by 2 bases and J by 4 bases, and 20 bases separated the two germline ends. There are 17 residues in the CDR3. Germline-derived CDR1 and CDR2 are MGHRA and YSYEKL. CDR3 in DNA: TGCGCCAGCAGCCAACTAATGACAGGCCGCAGACCCTATGGCTACACCTTC. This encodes CASSQLMTGRRPYGYTF.

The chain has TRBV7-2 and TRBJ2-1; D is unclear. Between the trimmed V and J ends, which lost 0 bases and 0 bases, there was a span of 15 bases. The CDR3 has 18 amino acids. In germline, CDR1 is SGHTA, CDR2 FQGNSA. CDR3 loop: CASSLAGSYWSSYNEQFF. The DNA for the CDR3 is TGTGCCAGCAGCTTAGCGGGCAGCTACTGGAGCTCCTACAATGAGCAGTTCTTC.

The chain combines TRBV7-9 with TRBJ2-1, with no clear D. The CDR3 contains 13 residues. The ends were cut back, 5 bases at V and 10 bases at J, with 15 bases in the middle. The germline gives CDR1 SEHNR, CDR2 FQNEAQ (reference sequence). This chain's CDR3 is CASSPGPGHEQFF. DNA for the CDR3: TGTGCCAGCAGCCCTGGGCCGGGTCACGAGCAGTTCTTC.

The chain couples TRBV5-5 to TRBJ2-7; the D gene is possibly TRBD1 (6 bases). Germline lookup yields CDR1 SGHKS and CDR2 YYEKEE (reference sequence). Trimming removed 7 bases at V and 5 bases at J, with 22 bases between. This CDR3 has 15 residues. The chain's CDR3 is CASRAWGPGVNEQYF. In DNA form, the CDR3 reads TGTGCCAGCCGAGCTTGGGGGCCAGGGGTAAACGAGCAGTACTTC.

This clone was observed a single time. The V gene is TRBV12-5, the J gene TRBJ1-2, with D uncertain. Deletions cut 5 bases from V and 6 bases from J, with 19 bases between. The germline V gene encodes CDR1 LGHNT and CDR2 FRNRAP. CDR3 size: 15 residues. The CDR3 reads CASGPPSRVYDGYTF. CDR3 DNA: TGTGCTAGTGGTCCCCCGTCGAGGGTATATGATGGCTACACCTTC.

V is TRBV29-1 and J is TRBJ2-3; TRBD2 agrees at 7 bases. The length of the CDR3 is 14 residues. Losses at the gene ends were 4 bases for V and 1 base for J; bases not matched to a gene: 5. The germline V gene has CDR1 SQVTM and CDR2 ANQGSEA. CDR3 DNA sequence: TGCAGCGTTGCAGGACTAGGGGGCACAGATACGCAGTATTTT. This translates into CSVAGLGGTDTQYF.

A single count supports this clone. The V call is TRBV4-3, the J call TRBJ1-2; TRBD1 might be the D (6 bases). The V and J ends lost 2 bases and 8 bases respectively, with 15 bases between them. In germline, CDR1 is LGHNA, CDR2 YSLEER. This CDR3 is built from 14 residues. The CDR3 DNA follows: TGCGCCAGCAGCCAACGCGCCCGGGGGGCCGGCTACACCTTC. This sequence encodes CASSQRARGAGYTF.